Listed below are T cell receptor beta chains from one sample, sequenced in a study of cytomegalovirus exposure and HLA in healthy donors. The protocol was immunoSEQ multiplex PCR, while the TCRdb copy is restricted to in-frame clones and leaves out a portion. The sample comprises about 190,000 clones, 75% to 90% of which are singletons, and roughly 6.3% rests with the top ten. Sequencing used PBMCs. These receptors all come from a man aged 35 to 55 in good health and CMV-seropositive. CDR3s leave out the opening cysteine and the closing phenylalanine or tryptophan.

v_call cdr3_aa
TRBV5-1 ASSPRGLAVTGELF
TRBV6-6 ASSRDRQETQY
TRBV7-3 ASSLWLNTDTQY
TRBV2 ASSEQQGTRYGYT
TRBV27 ASSFYGTYEQY
TRBV7-2 ASSTQGQGNEKLF
TRBV9 ASSVVRGEAF
TRBV14 ASSQDVTQGVSEQY
TRBV4-1 ASSQPGRGQTNEKLF
TRBV14 ASSHRTAVSYEQY
TRBV10-3 AISSGVNYGYT
TRBV11-2 ASSPRLAGTNDEQF
TRBV7-9 ASSPPGGSYEQY
TRBV7-8 ASSPRTGRNTEAF
TRBV19 ASSNRGSNQPQH
TRBV15 ATSGPQGGDEKLF
TRBV6-5 ASSYSTGNEQY
TRBV27 ASSSLDRDEQY
TRBV4-1 ASSHPSPGATYEQY
TRBV4-2 ASSQAAGQGIEAF
TRBV4-3 ASSHVQGSYEQY
TRBV7-9 ASSLTEANNQPQH
TRBV6-5 ASRTEMSTEAF
TRBV30 AWGRNTEAF
TRBV18 ASSPLPPGQTATNEKLF
TRBV6-6 ASSSGQGEAF
TRBV9 ASSVELAGGQY
TRBV11-3 ASSPGQSTEAF
TRBV7-2 ASSFPGVEPQH
TRBV12-1 ASSHRYRETQY
TRBV19 ASSIFIGNQPQH
TRBV27 ASSPAGTDSYEQY